What follows are 3 T cell receptor beta chains derived from one specimen sequenced in a study of post-analysis software for immune sequencing data. Libraries were made from TCR beta cDNA, and they carried unique molecular identifiers. Each CDR3 protein gets one entry after TCRdb re-called the PCR reads with MiXCR. The sample contains roughly 580,000 distinct CDR3 sequences, around 44% of which appear only once. Study observations and caveats: The five TRBV segments detected at higher frequency in patients than in controls included TRBV5-6, TRBV5-1 and TRBV20-1.

The antigens for these receptors are not known. Sequenced sample: blood. All receptors derive from a girl aged 5-17 years with multiple sclerosis.

The chain links TRBV10-2 to TRBJ1-2; 7 bases line up with TRBD1. Per the germline V gene, CDR1 is WSHSY and CDR2 is SAAADI. V shed 3 bases and J 2 bases; nucleotides not matched to a gene: 6. The CDR3 runs 15 residues. This chain's CDR3 is CASSEAGQRNYGYTF. The CDR3 DNA sequence: TGCGCCAGCAGTGAAGCGGGACAGAGAAACTATGGCTACACCTTC.

The chain carries TRBV12-3 or TRBV12-4 and TRBJ2-2, with D possibly TRBD1 on 7 matching bases. The CDR3 runs to 15 residues. Trimming cost V 6 bases and J 5 bases, with 16 bases left between them. The CDR3 loop reads CASRARTGGTGELFF. The CDR3 nucleotides read TGTGCCAGCAGAGCTCGGACAGGAGGGACCGGGGAGCTGTTTTTT.

The table lists this clonotype with a few counts. The chain carries TRBV9 and TRBJ1-1; 11 positions match TRBD1. Trimming took 4 bases from V and 1 from J; bases not matched to a gene: 6. CDR1 and CDR2 (germline): SGDLS, YYNGEE. The length of the CDR3 is 16 residues. The CDR3 sequence: CASSFRDRGGNTEAFF. CDR3 nucleotide sequence: TGTGCCAGCAGCTTCAGGGACAGGGGGGGGAACACTGAAGCTTTCTTT.